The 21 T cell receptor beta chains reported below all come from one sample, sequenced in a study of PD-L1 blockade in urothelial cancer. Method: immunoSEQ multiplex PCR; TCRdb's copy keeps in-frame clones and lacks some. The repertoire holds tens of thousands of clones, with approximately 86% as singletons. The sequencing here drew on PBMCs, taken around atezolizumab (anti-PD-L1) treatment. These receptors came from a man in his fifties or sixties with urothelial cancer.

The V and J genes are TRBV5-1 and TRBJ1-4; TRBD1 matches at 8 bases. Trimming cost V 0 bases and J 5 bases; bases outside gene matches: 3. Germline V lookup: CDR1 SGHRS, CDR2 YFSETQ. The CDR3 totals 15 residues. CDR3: CASSLGRQGNEKLFF. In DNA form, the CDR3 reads TGCGCCAGCAGCTTGGGACGACAGGGGAATGAAAAACTGTTTTTT.

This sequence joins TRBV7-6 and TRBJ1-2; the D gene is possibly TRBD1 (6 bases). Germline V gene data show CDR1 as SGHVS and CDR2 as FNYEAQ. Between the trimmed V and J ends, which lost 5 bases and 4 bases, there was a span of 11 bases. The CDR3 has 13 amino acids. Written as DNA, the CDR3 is TGTGCCAGCAGCACCAGGGGAGCCTATGGCTACACCTTC. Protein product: CASSTRGAYGYTF.

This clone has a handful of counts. This chain's CDR3 is CASRARQGADTQYF. CDR3 bases: TGTGCCAGCAGAGCAAGACAGGGGGCAGATACGCAGTATTTT. This chain links TRBV6-1 with TRBJ2-3; TRBD1 matches 9 bases. This CDR3 spans 14 amino acids. Germline CDR1 and CDR2: MNHNS and SASEGT. Germline trimming cut 6 bases from V and 4 bases from J; bases unmatched to any gene: 5.

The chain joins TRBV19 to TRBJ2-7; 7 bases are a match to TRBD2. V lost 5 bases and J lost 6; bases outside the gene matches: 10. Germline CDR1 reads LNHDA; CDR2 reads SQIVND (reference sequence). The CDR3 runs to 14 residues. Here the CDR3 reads CASSPRGRGFEQYF. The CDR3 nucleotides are TGTGCCAGTAGTCCTCGGGGGAGGGGCTTCGAGCAGTACTTC.

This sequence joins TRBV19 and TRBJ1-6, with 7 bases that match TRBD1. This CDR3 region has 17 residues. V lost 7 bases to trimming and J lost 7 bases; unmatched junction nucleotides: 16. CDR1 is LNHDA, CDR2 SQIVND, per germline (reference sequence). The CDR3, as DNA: TGTGCCAGTATCCAAGGGGGCGGCAGTTCCTGGAATTCACCCCTCCACTTT. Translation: CASIQGGGSSWNSPLHF.

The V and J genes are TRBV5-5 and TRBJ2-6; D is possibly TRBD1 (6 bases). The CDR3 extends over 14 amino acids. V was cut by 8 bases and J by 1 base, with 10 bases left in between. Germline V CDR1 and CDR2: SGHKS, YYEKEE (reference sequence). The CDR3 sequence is CASQQGSGANVLTF. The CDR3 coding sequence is TGTGCCAGTCAACAGGGTTCTGGGGCCAACGTCCTGACTTTC.

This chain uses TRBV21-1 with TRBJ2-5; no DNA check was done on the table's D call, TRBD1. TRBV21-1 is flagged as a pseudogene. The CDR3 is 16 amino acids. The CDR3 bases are TGTGCCAGCAGCAAAGGAGGTAAGACAGTACAAGAGACCCAGTACTTC. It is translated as CASSKGGKTVQETQYF.

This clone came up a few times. Here the CDR3 DNA reads TGCGCCAGCCTCCGTACGGTTAACGAGCAGTACTTC. Its translation is CASLRTVNEQYF. This sequence joins TRBV5-1 and TRBJ2-7; D ambiguous. Germline V gene lookup returns CDR1 SGHRS and CDR2 YFSETQ. V was shortened by 7 bases and J by 5 bases, with 13 bases between the two germline ends. CDR3 length equals 12 residues.

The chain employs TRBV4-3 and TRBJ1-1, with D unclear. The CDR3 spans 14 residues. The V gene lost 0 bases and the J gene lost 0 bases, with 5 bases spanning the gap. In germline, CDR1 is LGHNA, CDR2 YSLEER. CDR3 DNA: TGCGCCAGCAGCCAAGATACGGTGAACACTGAAGCTTTCTTT. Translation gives CASSQDTVNTEAFF.

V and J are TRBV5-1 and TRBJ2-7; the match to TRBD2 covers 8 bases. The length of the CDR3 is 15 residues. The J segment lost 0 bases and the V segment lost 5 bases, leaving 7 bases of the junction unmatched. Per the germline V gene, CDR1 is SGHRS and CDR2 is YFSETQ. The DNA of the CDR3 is TGCGCCAGCAGAGTGGCGGGAGGCAACTCCTACGAGCAGTACTTC. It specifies CASRVAGGNSYEQYF.

The CDR3 DNA reads as TGTGCCAGCAGCCACCTGGGGAGCTCCTACAATGAGCAGTTCTTC. It encodes CASSHLGSSYNEQFF. V usage is TRBV7-2 and J usage is TRBJ2-1; possible D gene TRBD2, 5 bases. Trimming left V 5 bases short and J 0 bases short, with 11 bases between. Germline-derived CDR1 and CDR2 are SGHTA and FQGNSA. This CDR3 is 15 amino acids long.

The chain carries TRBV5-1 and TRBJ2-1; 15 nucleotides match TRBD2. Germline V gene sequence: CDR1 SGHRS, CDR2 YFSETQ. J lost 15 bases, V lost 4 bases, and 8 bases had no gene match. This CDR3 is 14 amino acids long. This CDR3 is CASSPGLAGGSRFF. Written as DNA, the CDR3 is TGCGCCAGCAGCCCGGGACTAGCGGGAGGAAGTCGGTTCTTC.

This CDR3 reads CATSRDPSNEQFF. CDR3 bases: TGTGCCACCAGCAGAGACCCCTCTAATGAGCAGTTCTTC. The genes are TRBV15 and TRBJ2-1, with D hard to call. The CDR3 is made up of 13 amino acids. Trimming took 0 bases from V and 7 from J, leaving 7 bases between them. Germline loops: CDR1 LNHNV, CDR2 YYDKDF (reference sequence).

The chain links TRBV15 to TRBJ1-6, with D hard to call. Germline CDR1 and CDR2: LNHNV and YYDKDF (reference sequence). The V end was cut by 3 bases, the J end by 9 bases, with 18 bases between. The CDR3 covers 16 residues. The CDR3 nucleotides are TGTGCCACCAGCAGTAGAAAGGCAGGCAAATCTTCACCCCTCCACTTT. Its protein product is CATSSRKAGKSSPLHF.

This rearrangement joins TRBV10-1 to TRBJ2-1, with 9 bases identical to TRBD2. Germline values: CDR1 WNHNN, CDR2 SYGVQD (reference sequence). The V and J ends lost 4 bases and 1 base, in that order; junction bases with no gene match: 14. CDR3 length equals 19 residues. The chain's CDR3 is CASSAGTSSSVSSYNEQFF. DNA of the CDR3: TGCGCCAGCAGTGCCGGGACTAGCTCAAGTGTCTCGTCCTACAATGAGCAGTTCTTC.

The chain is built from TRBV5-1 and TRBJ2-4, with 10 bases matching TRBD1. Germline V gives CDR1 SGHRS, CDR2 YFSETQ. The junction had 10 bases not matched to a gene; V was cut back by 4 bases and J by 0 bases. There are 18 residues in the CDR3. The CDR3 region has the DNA TGCGCCAGCAGCCGGGACAGGGGTGTCCTTCTAGCCAAAAACATTCAGTACTTC. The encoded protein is CASSRDRGVLLAKNIQYF.

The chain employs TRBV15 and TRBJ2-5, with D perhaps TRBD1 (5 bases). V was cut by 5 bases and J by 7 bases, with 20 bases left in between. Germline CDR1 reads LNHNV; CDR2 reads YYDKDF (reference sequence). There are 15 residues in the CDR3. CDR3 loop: CATSRWGAESVTQYF. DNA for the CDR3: TGTGCCACCAGCCGGTGGGGCGCAGAGTCAGTGACCCAGTACTTC.

DNA for the CDR3: TGTGCCTGGAGTGACCGGGACAGGGGTCTCTACGGCGGCTACACCTTC. It specifies CAWSDRDRGLYGGYTF. The V call is TRBV30, the J call TRBJ1-2, with 10 positions matching TRBD1. This CDR3 is 16 amino acids long. The V and J ends lost 1 base and 8 bases, in that order; junction bases with no gene match: 13. Germline values: CDR1 GTSNPN, CDR2 SVGIG (reference sequence). The whole variable domain, filled in from reference TRBV30 and TRBJ1-2, reads SQTIHQWPATLVQPVGSPLSLECTVEGTSNPNLYWYRQAAGRGLQLLFYSVGIGQISSEVPQNLSASRPQDRQFILSSKKLLLSDSGFYLCAWSDRDRGLYGGYTFGSGTRLTVV.

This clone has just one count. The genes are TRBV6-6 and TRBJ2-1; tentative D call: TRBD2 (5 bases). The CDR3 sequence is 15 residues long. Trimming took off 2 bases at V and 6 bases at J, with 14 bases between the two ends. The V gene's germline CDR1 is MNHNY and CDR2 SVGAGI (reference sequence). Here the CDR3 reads CASSYQDSRGNEQFF. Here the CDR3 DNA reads TGTGCCAGCAGTTACCAAGACTCACGGGGCAATGAGCAGTTCTTC.

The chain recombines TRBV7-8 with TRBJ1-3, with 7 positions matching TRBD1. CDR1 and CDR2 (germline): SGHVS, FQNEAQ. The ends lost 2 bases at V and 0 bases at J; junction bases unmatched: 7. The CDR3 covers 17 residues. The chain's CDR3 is CASSLLGQGVSGNTIYF. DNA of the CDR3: TGTGCCAGCAGCTTATTGGGGCAGGGGGTCTCTGGAAACACCATATATTTT.

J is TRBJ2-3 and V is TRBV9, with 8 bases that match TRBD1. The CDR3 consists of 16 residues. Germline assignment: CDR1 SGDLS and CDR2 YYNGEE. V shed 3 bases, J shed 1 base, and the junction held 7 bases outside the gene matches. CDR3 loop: CASSGQGRGGTDTQYF. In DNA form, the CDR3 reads TGTGCCAGCAGCGGACAGGGGAGAGGCGGCACAGATACGCAGTATTTT.